This TCR beta chain was identified in a study of cytotoxic CD8 clonotypes in ibrutinib-treated CLL. Study-wide points: The clonality went up when patients responded to ibrutinib and dropped back toward baseline at progression.

Produced via immunoSEQ multiplex PCR; TCRdb's table is partial and in-frame only. This repertoire shows some 200,000 clones, roughly three quarters found once; its top ten account for over 10%. Regarding this clone: What it binds is unknown.

Here the sequenced sample was PBMCs, taken after 12 months of ibrutinib treatment. This sequence originates from a human donor with chronic lymphocytic leukemia.

The CDR3 DNA is TGTGCCAGCAGCCGTAGGGGGACAGGGAACGTCAATGAGCAGTTCTTC. Translation: CASSRRGTGNVNEQFF. J is TRBJ2-1 and V is TRBV5-4; TRBD1 agrees at 9 bases. V was pared by 4 bases and J by 6 bases, with 11 bases of the junction left unmatched. Germline values: CDR1 SGHNT, CDR2 YYREEE (reference sequence). The CDR3 covers 16 residues.